This passage covers 2 T cell receptor beta chains from one sample sequenced in a study of CXCR3-negative and CXCR3-positive naive CD8 T cells. UMI labels and 5' RACE were used to prepare the TRB cDNA libraries. One entry per CDR3 protein, without DNA, is what TCRdb gives after re-calling the 5' RACE reads. The sample yields approximately 52,000 distinct CDR3 sequences, of which the top ten take up 15%. The sample consisted of memory CD8+ T cells from blood. Receptors were obtained from a human donor in good health. Some clones in this sample may be carry-over from other donors' samples.

V usage is TRBV7-9 and J usage is TRBJ2-7; TCRdb indicates TRBD2, and absent DNA this call remains unverified. This CDR3 is 17 amino acids long. The germline V gene has CDR1 SEHNR and CDR2 FQNEAQ (reference sequence). CDR3 region: CASSPFLGASEAGEQYF.

The chain recombines TRBV6-2 or TRBV6-3 with TRBJ2-3; with no DNA, the TCRdb D assignment of TRBD2 cannot be verified. The CDR3 length is 17 residues. Germline CDR1 MNHEY, CDR2 SVGEGT. The CDR3 region is CASSYSFGGGIVDTQYF.